One and the same sample provided the 2 T cell receptor beta chains below, sequenced in a study of OX40 agonist ivuxolimab in advanced cancers. Profiling relied on immunoSEQ multiplex PCR, and the TCRdb table lists in-frame clones only, not all of them. The sample has around 76,000 clones, around four fifths seen once; the top ten hold under 7%. Sequencing used CD4+ or CD8+ T cells sorted from blood, obtained in a trial of the OX40 agonist ivuxolimab. These TCRs come from an adult with an advanced solid tumor such as melanoma, head and neck, liver or kidney cancer.

V and J are TRBV4-2 and TRBJ1-5, with 8 nucleotides matching TRBD1. Germline lookup yields CDR1 LGHNA and CDR2 YNFKEQ. Trimming took 4 bases from V and 4 from J; bases not matched to a gene: 12. This CDR3 contains 17 residues. CDR3 protein: CASSRNPDRALNQPQHF. CDR3 nucleotide sequence: TGTGCCAGCAGCCGGAATCCGGACAGGGCATTAAATCAGCCCCAGCATTTT.

The rearrangement joins TRBV7-9 to TRBJ1-2; D is possibly TRBD1 (6 bases). The V end was cut by 0 bases, the J end by 0 bases, with 14 bases between. This CDR3 is 17 amino acids long. Germline V lookup: CDR1 SEHNR, CDR2 FQNEAQ (reference sequence). CDR3 sequence reads: CASSLAPQGIANYGYTF. The CDR3 DNA reads TGTGCCAGCAGCTTAGCCCCGCAGGGGATAGCTAACTATGGCTACACCTTC.